The rows below give T cell receptor beta chains drawn from one sample of a study of CD8 T cells in ankylosing spondylitis. TCRdb called the 5' RACE reads again in MiXCR, with one record for every CDR3 protein. Here the sample spans around 130,000 distinct CDR3 sequences, over 15% being singletons. Sequenced sample: blood, either unsorted or a sorted T cell fraction (not recorded which). These receptors were obtained from a male donor with ankylosing spondylitis. Each CDR3 is given with its conserved first and last residue. A D gene is named only where the DNA matches it firmly. Some rows mark clone size as missing; the rest say once, few, many or name a class of expanded clone.

TGTGCCAGCAGCCAAGCTCCGGGACAAGTGAACAATGAGCAGTTCTTC	CASSQAPGQVNNEQFF	NA	NA	TRBV3-1	TRBJ2-1
TGTGCCAGCAGTTTATTACCCCTTACAACTGGTGAGCAGTTCTTC	CASSLLPLTTGEQFF	NA	NA	TRBV27	TRBJ2-1
TGTGCCAGCAGCCTGGGAGGGCACAGTCGGAATTCACCCCTCCACTTT	CASSLGGHSRNSPLHF	NA	few	TRBV11-1	TRBJ1-6
TGTGCCAGCGGCGCAGATACGCAGTATTTT	CASGADTQYF	NA	NA	TRBV6-6	TRBJ2-3
TGTGCCAGCAGTTCCTACCGTGGGCAGTACTTC	CASSSYRGQYF	NA	NA	TRBV27	TRBJ2-7
TGTGCCAGCAGTTTAGGCGGGAGTGTCAACAATGAGCAGTTCTTC	CASSLGGSVNNEQFF	TRBD2	few	TRBV27	TRBJ2-1
TGTGCCAGCGCGGGTTTATACGAGCAGTACTTC	CASAGLYEQYF	NA	NA	TRBV27	TRBJ2-7
TGCGCCAGCAGCCAAGCTTCGGCTACCACCTACGAGCAGTACTTC	CASSQASATTYEQYF	NA	few	TRBV4-1	TRBJ2-7
TGTGCCAGCAGAGGGACTAGCGGGAGGGGGACCTACGAGCAGTACTTC	CASRGTSGRGTYEQYF	TRBD2	few	TRBV7-9	TRBJ2-7
TGTGCCAGCAGGACAGTGAGGGAGCTGTTTTTT	CASRTVRELFF	NA	many	TRBV28	TRBJ2-2
TGCAGTGCTCCCCAGGCCACTATACTCCCCCCTGAGCAGTTCTTC	CSAPQATILPPEQFF	NA	few	TRBV20-1	TRBJ2-1
TGTGCCAGCAGTCACAGGGGAAGGGCCCGACAGCCCCAGCATTTT	CASSHRGRARQPQHF	TRBD1	few	TRBV6-2/TRBV6-3	TRBJ1-5
TGTGCCAGCAGCTTGACTAGCGGGGCCACAGATACGCAGTATTTT	CASSLTSGATDTQYF	TRBD2	NA	TRBV11-1	TRBJ2-3
TGTGCCAGCAGGACGATTTACGAGCAGTACTTC	CASRTIYEQYF	NA	few	TRBV6-1	TRBJ2-7
TGTGCCAGCAGCGCAACCTGGGGGAGGGGTTTCGACGAGCAGTACTTC	CASSATWGRGFDEQYF	TRBD2	NA	TRBV9	TRBJ2-7
TGTGCCAGCAGTGGGGGGTCGGGACTAGGAGAGACCCAGTACTTC	CASSGGSGLGETQYF	TRBD2	many	TRBV6-1	TRBJ2-5
TGTGCCAGCAGCCTCCCCTGGGCTAGCGGGAGGCCCTCCGAGCAGTACTTC	CASSLPWASGRPSEQYF	TRBD2	few	TRBV6-1	TRBJ2-7
TGTGCCAGCAGTTTATTGGGGACGGGAGGGAGTAGGTTTTTT	CASSLLGTGGSRFF	NA	NA	TRBV12-3/TRBV12-4	TRBJ1-4
TGTGCCAGCAGTGAGGGCCTGCACCTGGGGCCCCAGCATTTT	CASSEGLHLGPQHF	NA	few	TRBV2	TRBJ1-5
TGTGCCAGCAGCCAAGTACGGACGGTGTACTCTGGAAACACCATATATTTT	CASSQVRTVYSGNTIYF	NA	few	TRBV14	TRBJ1-3
TGTGCCAGCAGCCAAGAACTAGCGGGAGCCTACGAGCAGTACTTC	CASSQELAGAYEQYF	TRBD2	NA	TRBV4-2	TRBJ2-7
TGTGCCAGCAGCCTGAACAGGGGAGCCTACGAGCAGTACTTC	CASSLNRGAYEQYF	TRBD1	few	TRBV7-8	TRBJ2-7
TGTGCCAGCTCACCCAGGACTAAACCAGTGGATGAGCAGTTCTTC	CASSPRTKPVDEQFF	NA	NA	TRBV18	TRBJ2-1
TGCAGTGCTCGGGACAGGGGATACAATGAGCAGTTCTTC	CSARDRGYNEQFF	TRBD1	NA	TRBV20-1	TRBJ2-1
TGTGCCAGCAGCCCGACTTCCAATGAGCAGTTCTTC	CASSPTSNEQFF	NA	few	TRBV7-6	TRBJ2-1
TGCAGCGCCCGATGGTTCTCCTACGAGCAGTACTTC	CSARWFSYEQYF	NA	NA	TRBV29-1	TRBJ2-7
TGTGCCAGCCCGGGGACAGACAGTGAAAAACTGTTTTTT	CASPGTDSEKLFF	TRBD1	few	TRBV7-9	TRBJ1-4
TGTGCCAGCAGTGAACTAGCGGGAGGGCCTGGACAGTTCTTC	CASSELAGGPGQFF	TRBD2	NA	TRBV6-1	TRBJ2-1
TGTGCCAGCAGTCGATGGGACCGAGCGGATACGCAGTATTTT	CASSRWDRADTQYF	NA	few	TRBV28	TRBJ2-3
TGTGCCAGCAGTGAACAAGGGAGTGGGGCCAACGTCCTGACTTTC	CASSEQGSGANVLTF	NA	NA	TRBV2	TRBJ2-6
TGTGCCAGCATCGCCACAGGGTCCTACAATGAGCAGTTCTTC	CASIATGSYNEQFF	NA	few	TRBV6-1	TRBJ2-1
TGCAGCGTGGGCAGCGAGTTCTACGAGCAGTACTTC	CSVGSEFYEQYF	NA	NA	TRBV29-1	TRBJ2-7
TGTGCCATCAGGACGACAGGGAGCTCCTACAATGAGCAGTTCTTC	CAIRTTGSSYNEQFF	TRBD1	NA	TRBV10-3	TRBJ2-1
TGTGCCATCAGTGAGTCGGGACAGGGGGTTAGCTCCTACAATGAGCAGTTCTTC	CAISESGQGVSSYNEQFF	TRBD1	NA	TRBV10-3	TRBJ2-1
TGCAGCGTTGTAGGGGGAGGGGTCGGCTACGAGCAGTACTTC	CSVVGGGVGYEQYF	NA	few	TRBV29-1	TRBJ2-7
TGTGCCAGCAGGTTTGGCAACCGAACCTACGAGCAGTACTTC	CASRFGNRTYEQYF	NA	few	TRBV28	TRBJ2-7
TGTGCCAGCAGCCAGGGCACAGGGGCCTCCTACGAGCAGTACTTC	CASSQGTGASYEQYF	TRBD1	few	TRBV4-2	TRBJ2-7
TGTGCCAGCAGCCCCCGGAGTTCCACCGGGGAGCTGTTTTTT	CASSPRSSTGELFF	NA	NA	TRBV7-2	TRBJ2-2
TGTGCCAGCAGTAACCAGGGTGGCACAGATACGCAGTATTTT	CASSNQGGTDTQYF	NA	NA	TRBV6-5	TRBJ2-3
TGTGCCAGCAGCAGAGGACAGGACTACTTAGCTTTCTTT	CASSRGQDYLAFF	TRBD1	once	TRBV7-9	TRBJ1-1
TGTGCCACCCGAGACGGGGGGGGATCCTACGAGCAGTACTTC	CATRDGGGSYEQYF	TRBD2	NA	TRBV15	TRBJ2-7
TGTGCCAGCCAAGGGACAGTCTACGAGCAGTACTTC	CASQGTVYEQYF	TRBD1	NA	TRBV28	TRBJ2-7
TGCGCCAGCAGCCCGGGGACAGGCTATGGCTACACCTTC	CASSPGTGYGYTF	TRBD1	few	TRBV5-1	TRBJ1-2
TGTGCCAGCACCCCAGGTGAGGTAGGGAGCGGTTGGAATGAGCAGTTCTTC	CASTPGEVGSGWNEQFF	NA	few	TRBV9	TRBJ2-1
TGTGCCAGCAGCCAAGGCGTCCCGGGACAGGGAAGTTTCAATCAGCCCCAGCATTTT	CASSQGVPGQGSFNQPQHF	TRBD1	few	TRBV3-1	TRBJ1-5
TGTGCCAGCAGCTCACTGCCAGATACGCAGTATTTT	CASSSLPDTQYF	NA	NA	TRBV7-9	TRBJ2-3
TGTGCCAGCAGCGTCTCCGGGGTAGCGGGAGTAGAAGAGCAGTACTTC	CASSVSGVAGVEEQYF	TRBD2	NA	TRBV9	TRBJ2-7
TGTGCCAGCAGTTACTCGGCAGGGGGCAACGAGCAGTACTTC	CASSYSAGGNEQYF	TRBD1	NA	TRBV6-2/TRBV6-3	TRBJ2-7
TGTGCCAGCAGCTCTGCCGGGCAAGAGACCCAGTACTTC	CASSSAGQETQYF	NA	NA	TRBV7-9	TRBJ2-5
TGTGCCAGCAGCTTAGGCCGCGCGGGAATTATAGTTTCTGATGAGCAGTTCTTC	CASSLGRAGIIVSDEQFF	NA	few	TRBV11-2	TRBJ2-1
TGCGCCAGCAGCCAAGAGAAGGGGACCCTCGCCGGCGGGGAGCTGTTTTTT	CASSQEKGTLAGGELFF	NA	NA	TRBV4-1	TRBJ2-2